This passage covers 22 T cell receptor beta chains from one sample sequenced in a study of blood T cell repertoires in COVID-19. Produced via immunoSEQ multiplex PCR; TCRdb's table is partial and in-frame only. This table holds 200,000 or so clones, 65% to 85% found once. Sequencing input: peripheral blood. The receptors were gathered from a man aged 55-75 years with active or convalescent COVID-19.

V usage is TRBV28 and J usage is TRBJ2-3, with TRBD2 matching over 7 bases. Germline V gene data show CDR1 as MDHEN and CDR2 as SYDVKM. This CDR3 contains 15 residues. V lost 0 bases and J lost 4; bases outside the gene matches: 4. For the CDR3, the DNA is TGTGCCAGCAGTTTATGGGGAGGGGACCCAGATACGCAGTATTTT. Translation: CASSLWGGDPDTQYF.

The sample holds a few counts of this clone. The rearrangement uses TRBV28 and TRBJ2-3; TRBD2 is a possible D gene (6 bases). The V end lost 10 bases, the J end lost 0 bases, and 17 bases lay between the germline ends. The CDR3 is 15 amino acids. In germline, CDR1 is MDHEN, CDR2 SYDVKM. The CDR3 coding sequence is TGTGCCATAAAGGGCGTAGCGGTAAGCACAGATACGCAGTATTTT. Protein: CAIKGVAVSTDTQYF. The whole variable domain, remainder taken from reference TRBV28 and TRBJ2-3, is DVKVTQSSRYLVKRTGEKVFLECVQDMDHENMFWYRQDPGLGLRLIYFSYDVKMKEKGDIPEGYSVSREKKERFSLILESASTNQTSMYLCAIKGVAVSTDTQYFGPGTRLTVL.

The chain employs TRBV5-8 and TRBJ2-5; D perhaps matches TRBD1 (6 bases). The CDR3 length is 15 residues. Germline CDR1 reads SGHTS; CDR2 reads YDEGEE. Trimming stripped 6 bases from V and 1 base from J, with 16 bases between. The CDR3 bases are TGTGCCAGCACCCGACAACAGGGATCCCAAGAGACCCAGTACTTC. It yields the protein CASTRQQGSQETQYF.

The rearrangement links TRBV5-1 to TRBJ2-7, with D possibly being TRBD2 (6 bases). CDR3 length: 14 amino acids. Between the trimmed V and J ends, which lost 1 base and 4 bases, there was a span of 12 bases. Per the germline V gene, CDR1 is SGHRS and CDR2 is YFSETQ. Here the CDR3 DNA reads TGCGCCAGCAGCTTGACGCTAGCGACATACGAGCAGTACTTC. Encoded protein: CASSLTLATYEQYF. Filled out from reference TRBV5-1 and TRBJ2-7, the complete variable domain reads KAGVTQTPRYLIKTRGQQVTLSCSPISGHRSVSWYQQTPGQGLQFLFEYFSETQRNKGNFPGRFSGRQFSNSRSEMNVSTLELGDSALYLCASSLTLATYEQYFGPGTRLTVT.

CDR3 sequence (DNA): TGTGCCAGCACAACCAGGGTCGGTGGCTACACCTTC. Protein product: CASTTRVGGYTF. The chain carries TRBV28 and TRBJ1-2; possible D gene TRBD1, 5 bases. Trimming took off 7 bases at V and 7 bases at J, with 13 bases between the two ends. Germline V gives CDR1 MDHEN, CDR2 SYDVKM. The CDR3 spans 12 residues.

The CDR3 protein is CASSRDRGGQQYF. CDR3 coding DNA: TGTGCCAGCAGCAGGGACAGGGGAGGGCAGCAGTACTTC. The chain uses TRBV11-2 and TRBJ2-7, with 10 bases lining up with TRBD1. This CDR3 has 13 residues. Germline trimming cut 5 bases from V and 8 bases from J; bases unmatched to any gene: 6. CDR1 is SGHAT and CDR2 is FQNNGV in the germline V gene.

The chain links TRBV18 to TRBJ1-1, with 8 bases that match TRBD1. Germline V gives CDR1 KGHSH, CDR2 LQKENI. There are 14 residues in the CDR3. With V trimmed by 4 bases and J by 4 bases, 5 bases remained unmatched. The CDR3, as DNA: TGTGCCAGCTCACAGCTGGACAGGGCCACTGAAGCTTTCTTT. This encodes CASSQLDRATEAFF. Looking up the rest from reference TRBV18 and TRBJ1-1 gives the full variable domain: NAGVMQNPRHLVRRRGQEARLRCSPMKGHSHVYWYRQLPEEGLKFMVYLQKENIIDESGMPKERFSAEFPKEGPSILRIQQVVRGDSAAYFCASSQLDRATEAFFGQGTRLTVV.

This chain uses TRBV7-3 with TRBJ2-3, with 8 positions matching TRBD2. Germline-derived CDR1 and CDR2 are SGHTA and FQGTGA. V shed 5 bases, J shed 8 bases, and the junction held 3 bases outside the gene matches. The CDR3 covers 12 residues. CDR3 region: CASSPAGGTQYF. Here the CDR3 DNA reads TGTGCCAGCAGCCCGGCGGGGGGTACGCAGTATTTT.

This clone was seen a single time. The V and J genes are TRBV28 and TRBJ2-7; tentative D call: TRBD2 (6 bases). CDR3 length equals 14 residues. The V and J ends lost 6 bases and 6 bases respectively, with 18 bases between them. Germline V gene sequence: CDR1 MDHEN, CDR2 SYDVKM. The chain's CDR3 is CASRTPVAGLEQYF. The CDR3 DNA is TGTGCCAGCAGAACCCCCGTGGCGGGGCTCGAGCAGTACTTC.

A few counts support this clone. The J gene is TRBJ1-5, the V gene TRBV10-3, with TRBD1 matching over 7 bases. The CDR3 covers 18 residues. The germline gives CDR1 ENHRY, CDR2 SYGVKD. The V and J ends lost 2 bases and 2 bases, in that order; junction bases with no gene match: 12. In nucleotides, the CDR3 is TGTGCCATCAGTGAGCGTTTTCAGGGGGGCCATGGCAATCAGCCCCAGCATTTT. Translation gives CAISERFQGGHGNQPQHF.

CDR3 nucleotides: TGCGCCAGCAGCTTGGCCCTAGGACAGGCTATGGGCTACACCTTC. This sequence encodes CASSLALGQAMGYTF. The chain employs TRBV5-1 and TRBJ1-2; 7 bases fit TRBD1. With 0 bases clipped from V and 8 bases from J, the junction kept 10 bases outside the gene matches. Germline CDR1 reads SGHRS; CDR2 reads YFSETQ. The CDR3 length is 15 residues.

The rearrangement joins TRBV6-5 to TRBJ2-2, with 7 nucleotides matching TRBD2. With 7 bases clipped from V and 5 bases from J, the junction kept 4 bases outside the gene matches. The germline gives CDR1 MNHEY, CDR2 SVGAGI. This CDR3 region has 13 residues. For the CDR3, the DNA is TGTGCCAGCAATAGCGGGCAAACCGGGGAGCTGTTTTTT. Its protein is CASNSGQTGELFF.

V and J are TRBV4-2 and TRBJ1-2, with a tentative D call TRBD1 (6 bases). Looked up from germline, CDR1 is LGHNA and CDR2 is YNFKEQ. There are 16 residues in the CDR3. V shed 2 bases and J shed 8 bases, with 21 bases lying between them. CDR3 sequence: CASSQQGHPGAWGYTF. CDR3 coding DNA: TGTGCCAGCAGCCAACAAGGACACCCAGGGGCCTGGGGCTACACCTTC.

The chain links TRBV18 to TRBJ1-6; 7 nucleotides agree with TRBD1. V shed 3 bases and J 10 bases; nucleotides not matched to a gene: 12. The length of the CDR3 is 16 residues. Germline-derived CDR1 and CDR2 are KGHSH and LQKENI. Written as DNA, the CDR3 is TGTGCCAGCTCACCCTACGGGACAGCTGCTGGGTCACCCCTCCACTTT. Translating it yields CASSPYGTAAGSPLHF.

This chain connects TRBV21-1 to TRBJ2-7; the table's D call, TRBD2, was not checked against the DNA. TRBV21-1 is reported as a pseudogene. The CDR3 spans 19 residues. As DNA, the CDR3 is TGTGCCAGCAGCAAACAGAATAGCGGGAGGATGGGGGAGTGGTACGAGCAGTACTTC. This sequence encodes CASSKQNSGRMGEWYEQYF.

V is TRBV27 and J is TRBJ1-3; TRBD1 matches 7 bases. V shed 5 bases, J shed 1 base, and the junction held 11 bases outside the gene matches. CDR1 is MNHEY and CDR2 is SMNVEV in the germline V gene (reference sequence). This CDR3 has 17 amino acids. The CDR3, as DNA: TGTGCCAGCAGTCCCTTTACAGGGGCCGAGTCTGGAAACACCATATATTTT. Its protein product is CASSPFTGAESGNTIYF.

The gene calls are TRBV7-2 and TRBJ2-7; 13 positions agree with TRBD2. The CDR3 contains 16 residues. V was pared by 4 bases and J by 0 bases, with 3 bases of the junction left unmatched. Germline V CDR1 and CDR2: SGHTA, FQGNSA. The CDR3 nucleotides are TGTGCCAGCAGCTCCCGGACTAGCGGGAGCTCCTACGAGCAGTACTTC. Translating it yields CASSSRTSGSSYEQYF.

The chain carries TRBV2 and TRBJ2-1; the D gene is possibly TRBD2 (5 bases). V was pared by 5 bases and J by 2 bases, with 10 bases between. The CDR3 is 14 amino acids. Germline V gene lookup returns CDR1 SNHLY and CDR2 FYNNEI. The CDR3 reads CASSPNGAYNEQFF. The CDR3 nucleotides are TGTGCCAGCAGTCCTAACGGGGCCTACAATGAGCAGTTCTTC.

This clone came up a few times. This chain connects TRBV7-9 to TRBJ2-7; possible D gene TRBD1, 5 bases. Looked up from germline, CDR1 is SEHNR and CDR2 is FQNEAQ (reference sequence). CDR3 size: 13 residues. With 10 bases removed from V and 2 bases from J, the gap between germline ends came to 15 bases. The CDR3 DNA reads as TGTGCCATCTCCAAAGGGGCGACCTACGAGCAGTACTTC. Residues: CAISKGATYEQYF.

The V gene is TRBV7-2, the J gene TRBJ1-2; TRBD1 is a possible D gene (5 bases). Trimming left V 10 bases short and J 6 bases short, with 15 bases between. CDR1 and CDR2 (germline): SGHTA, FQGNSA. This CDR3 has 12 residues. Here the CDR3 DNA reads TGTGCCACCTACGGGGGGATAGATGGCTACACCTTC. This codes for CATYGGIDGYTF. The full variable domain, rest sourced from reference TRBV7-2 and TRBJ1-2, is GAGVSQSPSNKVTEKGKDVELRCDPISGHTALYWYRQSLGQGLEFLIYFQGNSAPDKSGLPSDRFSAERTGGSVSTLTIQRTQQEDSAVYLCATYGGIDGYTFGSGTRLTVV.

V usage is TRBV12-3 or TRBV12-4 and J usage is TRBJ2-1, with D uncertain. CDR3 length: 11 amino acids. V was shortened by 0 bases and J by 10 bases, with 4 bases between the two germline ends. The CDR3 DNA is TGTGCCAGCAGTTTAGCGCGGGAGCAGTTCTTC. Translation gives CASSLAREQFF.

The chain links TRBV7-2 to TRBJ2-5, with 11 bases aligning to TRBD1. The CDR3 loop spans 14 amino acids. The V gene end was trimmed by 5 bases and the J gene end by 12 bases; junction bases not matched to a gene: 11. Germline V gene data show CDR1 as SGHTA and CDR2 as FQGNSA. CDR3 sequence (DNA): TGTGCCAGCAGCCAGGGACAGGGGGGACTACGGGAGTACTTC. Encoded protein: CASSQGQGGLREYF. Complete variable domain (other parts from reference TRBV7-2 and TRBJ2-5): GAGVSQSPSNKVTEKGKDVELRCDPISGHTALYWYRQSLGQGLEFLIYFQGNSAPDKSGLPSDRFSAERTGGSVSTLTIQRTQQEDSAVYLCASSQGQGGLREYFGPGTRLLVL.